This T cell receptor beta chain comes out of a study of T cells in localized non-small cell lung cancer. General study points: Only one tumor region was sequenced, so heterogeneity remains possible. In the blood, greater T cell density corresponded to longer overall survival. Adjacent lung tissue had a median around 50 of the top 100 clones found in the tumor. Of the tissues analyzed, uninvolved adjacent lung showed maximal T cell clonality, greater than tumor.

The method was immunoSEQ multiplex PCR; TCRdb's version includes in-frame clones alone and lacks a portion of them. The sample consists of 65,000 to 95,000 clones, 80% of them appearing once. V lost 3 bases and J lost 5, with 17 bases in between. CDR3 length: 15 amino acids. Germline loops: CDR1 SGHTA, CDR2 FQGNSA. For this clone: Its specificity is unknown.

The TCR sequence derives from a man aged 40 to 70 with stage II squamous cell lung carcinoma. The specimen was PBMCs, collected before any cancer treatment. This sequence joins TRBV7-2 and TRBJ2-7; the D call may be TRBD1 or TRBD2 (5 bases each). CDR3 sequence: CASSLPRGAVHEQYF. DNA of the CDR3: TGTGCCAGCAGCTTGCCAAGGGGAGCTGTCCACGAGCAGTACTTC.